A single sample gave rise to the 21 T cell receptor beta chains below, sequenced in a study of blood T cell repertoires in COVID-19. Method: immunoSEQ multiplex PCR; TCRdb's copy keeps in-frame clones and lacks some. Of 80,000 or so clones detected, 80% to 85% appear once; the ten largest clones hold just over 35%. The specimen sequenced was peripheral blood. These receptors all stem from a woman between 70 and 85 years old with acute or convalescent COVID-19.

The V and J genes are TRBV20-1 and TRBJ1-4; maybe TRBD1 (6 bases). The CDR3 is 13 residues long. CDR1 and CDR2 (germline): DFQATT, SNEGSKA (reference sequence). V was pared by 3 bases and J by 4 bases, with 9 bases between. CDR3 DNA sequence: TGCAGTGCTAGTACAGGGATTAATGAAAAACTGTTTTTT. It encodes CSASTGINEKLFF.

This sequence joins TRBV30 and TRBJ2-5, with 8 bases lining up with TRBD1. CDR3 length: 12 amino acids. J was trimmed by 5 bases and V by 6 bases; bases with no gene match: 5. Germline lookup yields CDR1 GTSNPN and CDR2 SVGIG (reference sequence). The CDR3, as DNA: TGTGCCTGTCAGGGGGCTCACGAGACCCAGTACTTC. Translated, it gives CACQGAHETQYF.

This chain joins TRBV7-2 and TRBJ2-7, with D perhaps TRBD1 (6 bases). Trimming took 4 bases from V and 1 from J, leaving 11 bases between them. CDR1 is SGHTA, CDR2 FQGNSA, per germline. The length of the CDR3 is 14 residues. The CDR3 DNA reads TGTGCCAGCAGCTCCGGACAGCTATCCTACGAGCAGTACTTC. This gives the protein CASSSGQLSYEQYF. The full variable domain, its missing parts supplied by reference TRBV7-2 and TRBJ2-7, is GAGVSQSPSNKVTEKGKDVELRCDPISGHTALYWYRQSLGQGLEFLIYFQGNSAPDKSGLPSDRFSAERTGGSVSTLTIQRTQQEDSAVYLCASSSGQLSYEQYFGPGTRLTVT.

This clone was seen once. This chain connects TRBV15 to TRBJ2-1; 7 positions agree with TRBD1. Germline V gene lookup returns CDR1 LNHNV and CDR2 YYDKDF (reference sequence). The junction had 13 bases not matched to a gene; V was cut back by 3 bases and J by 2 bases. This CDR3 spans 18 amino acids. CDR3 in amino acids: CATSSGEIQGSAYNEQFF. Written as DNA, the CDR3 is TGTGCCACCAGCAGCGGCGAAATACAGGGGTCCGCCTACAATGAGCAGTTCTTC. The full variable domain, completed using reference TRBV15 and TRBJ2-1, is DAMVIQNPRYQVTQFGKPVTLSCSQTLNHNVMYWYQQKSSQAPKLLFHYYDKDFNNEADTPDNFQSRRPNTSFCFLDIRSPGLGDTAMYLCATSSGEIQGSAYNEQFFGPGTRLTVL.

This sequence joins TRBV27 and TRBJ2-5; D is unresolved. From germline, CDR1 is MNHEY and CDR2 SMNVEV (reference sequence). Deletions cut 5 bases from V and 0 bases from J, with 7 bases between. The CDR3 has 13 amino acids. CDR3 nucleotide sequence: TGTGCCAGCAGTACGACATACCAAGAGACCCAGTACTTC. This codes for CASSTTYQETQYF.

The CDR3 here is CASSRDSYEQYF. The DNA of the CDR3 is TGTGCCAGCAGCCGGGACAGCTACGAGCAGTACTTC. V usage is TRBV6-1 and J usage is TRBJ2-7; 7 nucleotides match TRBD1. This CDR3 is built from 12 residues. Losses at the gene ends were 6 bases for V and 3 bases for J; bases not matched to a gene: 2. CDR1 is MNHNS, CDR2 SASEGT, per germline.

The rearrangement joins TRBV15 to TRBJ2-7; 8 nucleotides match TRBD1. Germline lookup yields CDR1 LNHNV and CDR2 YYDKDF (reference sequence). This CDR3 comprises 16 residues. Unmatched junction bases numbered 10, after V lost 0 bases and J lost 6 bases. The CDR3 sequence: CATSREPGQVGSEQYF. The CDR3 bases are TGTGCCACCAGCAGAGAACCGGGACAGGTAGGGAGCGAGCAGTACTTC. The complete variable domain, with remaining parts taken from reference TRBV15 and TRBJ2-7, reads DAMVIQNPRYQVTQFGKPVTLSCSQTLNHNVMYWYQQKSSQAPKLLFHYYDKDFNNEADTPDNFQSRRPNTSFCFLDIRSPGLGDTAMYLCATSREPGQVGSEQYFGPGTRLTVT.

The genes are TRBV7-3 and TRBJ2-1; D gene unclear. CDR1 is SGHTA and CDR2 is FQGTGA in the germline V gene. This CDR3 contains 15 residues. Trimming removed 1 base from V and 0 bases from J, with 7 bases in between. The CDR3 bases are TGTGCCAGCAGCTTAAGCTACAGCTCCTACAATGAGCAGTTCTTC. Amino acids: CASSLSYSSYNEQFF.

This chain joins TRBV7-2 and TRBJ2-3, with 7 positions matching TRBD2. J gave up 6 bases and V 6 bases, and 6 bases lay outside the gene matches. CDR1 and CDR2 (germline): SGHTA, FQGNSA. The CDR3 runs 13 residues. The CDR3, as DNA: TGTGCCAGCAGGGCTAGCGGAACGGATACGCAGTATTTT. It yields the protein CASRASGTDTQYF.

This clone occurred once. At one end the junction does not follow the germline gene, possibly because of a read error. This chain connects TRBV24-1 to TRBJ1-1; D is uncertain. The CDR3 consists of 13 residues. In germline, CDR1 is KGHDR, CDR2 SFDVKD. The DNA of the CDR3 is TGTGCCACCCGTGACTCTGTGAACACTGAAGCTTTCTTT. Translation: CATRDSVNTEAFF.

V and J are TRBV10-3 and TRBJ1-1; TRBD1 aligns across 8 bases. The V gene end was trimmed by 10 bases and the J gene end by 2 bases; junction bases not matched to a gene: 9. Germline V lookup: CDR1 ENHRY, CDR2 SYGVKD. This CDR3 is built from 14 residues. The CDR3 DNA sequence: TGTGCCACCCGACAGGGGTCGATCAACACTGAAGCTTTCTTT. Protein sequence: CATRQGSINTEAFF.

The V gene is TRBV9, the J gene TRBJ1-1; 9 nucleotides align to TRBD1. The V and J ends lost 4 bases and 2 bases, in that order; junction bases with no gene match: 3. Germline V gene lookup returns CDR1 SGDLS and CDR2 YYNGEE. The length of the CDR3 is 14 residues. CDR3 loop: CASSRTGDNTEAFF. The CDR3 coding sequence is TGTGCCAGCAGCCGGACAGGGGACAACACTGAAGCTTTCTTT. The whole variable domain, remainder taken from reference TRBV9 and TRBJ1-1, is DSGVTQTPKHLITATGQRVTLRCSPRSGDLSVYWYQQSLDQGLQFLIQYYNGEERAKGNILERFSAQQFPDLHSELNLSSLELGDSALYFCASSRTGDNTEAFFGQGTRLTVV.

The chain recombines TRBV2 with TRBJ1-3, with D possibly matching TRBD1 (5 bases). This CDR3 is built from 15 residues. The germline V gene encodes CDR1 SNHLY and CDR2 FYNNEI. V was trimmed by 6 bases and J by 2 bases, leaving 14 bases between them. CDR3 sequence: CASRTGQIAGNTIYF. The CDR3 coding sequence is TGTGCCAGCAGGACTGGACAAATCGCTGGAAACACCATATATTTT. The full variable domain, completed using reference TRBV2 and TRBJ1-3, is EPEVTQTPSHQVTQMGQEVILRCVPISNHLYFYWYRQILGQKVEFLVSFYNNEISEKSEIFDDQFSVERPDGSNFTLKIRSTKLEDSAMYFCASRTGQIAGNTIYFGEGSWLTVV.

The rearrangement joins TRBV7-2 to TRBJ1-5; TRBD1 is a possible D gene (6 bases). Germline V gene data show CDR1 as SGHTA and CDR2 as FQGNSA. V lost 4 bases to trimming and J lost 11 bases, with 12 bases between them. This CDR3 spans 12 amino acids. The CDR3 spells CASSSTQGSQHF. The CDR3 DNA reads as TGTGCCAGCAGCTCAACACAGGGATCCCAGCATTTT. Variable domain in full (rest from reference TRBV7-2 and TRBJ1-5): GAGVSQSPSNKVTEKGKDVELRCDPISGHTALYWYRQSLGQGLEFLIYFQGNSAPDKSGLPSDRFSAERTGGSVSTLTIQRTQQEDSAVYLCASSSTQGSQHFGDGTRLSIL.

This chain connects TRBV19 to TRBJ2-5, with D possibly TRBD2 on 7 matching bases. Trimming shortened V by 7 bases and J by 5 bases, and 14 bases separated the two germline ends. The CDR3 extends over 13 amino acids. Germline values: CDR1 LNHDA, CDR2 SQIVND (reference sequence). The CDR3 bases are TGTGCCAGTAAACAGGGAGGGGCTGAGACCCAGTACTTC. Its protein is CASKQGGAETQYF.

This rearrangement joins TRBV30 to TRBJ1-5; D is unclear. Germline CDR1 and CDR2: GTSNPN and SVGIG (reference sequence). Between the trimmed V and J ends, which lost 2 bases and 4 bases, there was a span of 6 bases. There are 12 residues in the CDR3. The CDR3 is CAWSLLNQPQHF. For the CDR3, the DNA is TGTGCCTGGAGTTTACTTAATCAGCCCCAGCATTTT.

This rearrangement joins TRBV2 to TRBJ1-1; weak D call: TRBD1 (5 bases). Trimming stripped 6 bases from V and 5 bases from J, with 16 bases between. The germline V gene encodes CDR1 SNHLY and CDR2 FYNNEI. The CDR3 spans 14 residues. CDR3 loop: CASRVQAMGTEAFF. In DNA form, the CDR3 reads TGTGCCAGCAGGGTACAGGCGATGGGGACTGAAGCTTTCTTT.

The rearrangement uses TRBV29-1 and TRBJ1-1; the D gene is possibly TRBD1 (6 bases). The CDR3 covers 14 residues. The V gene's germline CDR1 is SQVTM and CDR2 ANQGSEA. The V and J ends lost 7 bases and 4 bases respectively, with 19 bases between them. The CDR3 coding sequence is TGCAGCGCCGACCCTCGGACAGTGGGCACTGAAGCTTTCTTT. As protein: CSADPRTVGTEAFF.

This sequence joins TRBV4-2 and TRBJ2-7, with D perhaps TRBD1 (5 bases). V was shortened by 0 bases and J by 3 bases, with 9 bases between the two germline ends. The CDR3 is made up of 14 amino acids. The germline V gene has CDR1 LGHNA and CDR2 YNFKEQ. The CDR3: CASSQDPGNYEQYF. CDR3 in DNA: TGTGCCAGCAGCCAAGACCCAGGGAACTACGAGCAGTACTTC.

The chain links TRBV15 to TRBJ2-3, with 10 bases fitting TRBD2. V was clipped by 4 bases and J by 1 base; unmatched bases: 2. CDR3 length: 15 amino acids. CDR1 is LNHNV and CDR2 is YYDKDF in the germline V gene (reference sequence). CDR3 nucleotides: TGTGCCACCAGCATCGGACTAGCGGGCACAGATACGCAGTATTTT. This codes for CATSIGLAGTDTQYF. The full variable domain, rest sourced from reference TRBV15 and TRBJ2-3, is DAMVIQNPRYQVTQFGKPVTLSCSQTLNHNVMYWYQQKSSQAPKLLFHYYDKDFNNEADTPDNFQSRRPNTSFCFLDIRSPGLGDTAMYLCATSIGLAGTDTQYFGPGTRLTVL.

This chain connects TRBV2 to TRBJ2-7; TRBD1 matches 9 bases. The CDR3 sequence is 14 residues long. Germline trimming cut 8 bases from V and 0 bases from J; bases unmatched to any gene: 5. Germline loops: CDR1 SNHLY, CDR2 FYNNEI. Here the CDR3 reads CASCLTGGSYEQYF. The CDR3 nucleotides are TGTGCCAGCTGCTTGACAGGGGGCTCCTACGAGCAGTACTTC.